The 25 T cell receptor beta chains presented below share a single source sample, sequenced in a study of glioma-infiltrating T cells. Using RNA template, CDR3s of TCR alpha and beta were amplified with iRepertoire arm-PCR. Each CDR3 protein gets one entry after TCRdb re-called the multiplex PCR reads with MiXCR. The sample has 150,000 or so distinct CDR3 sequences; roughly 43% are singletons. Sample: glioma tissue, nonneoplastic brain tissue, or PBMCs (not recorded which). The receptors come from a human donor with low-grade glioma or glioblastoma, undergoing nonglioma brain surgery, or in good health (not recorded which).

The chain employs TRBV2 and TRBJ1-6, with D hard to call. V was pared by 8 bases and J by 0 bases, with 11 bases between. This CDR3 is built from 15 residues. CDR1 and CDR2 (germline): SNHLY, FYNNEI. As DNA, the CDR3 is TGTGCCAGCTCTATAGACTCCTCCTATAATTCACCCCTCCACTTT. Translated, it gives CASSIDSSYNSPLHF.

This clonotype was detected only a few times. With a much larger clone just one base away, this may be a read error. CDR3 sequence reads: CARRHGTGLETQYF. The CDR3 DNA is TGTGCCCGCAGACATGGAACAGGGTTAGAGACCCAGTACTTC. The V call is TRBV7-9, the J call TRBJ2-5; possibly TRBD1 for D (6 bases). CDR1 is SEHNR and CDR2 is FQNEAQ in the germline V gene (reference sequence). The CDR3 contains 14 residues.

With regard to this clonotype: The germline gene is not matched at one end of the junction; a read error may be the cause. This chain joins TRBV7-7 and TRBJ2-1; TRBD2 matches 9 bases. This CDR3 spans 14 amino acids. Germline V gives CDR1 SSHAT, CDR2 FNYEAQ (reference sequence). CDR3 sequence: CASSLGTSTNEQFF. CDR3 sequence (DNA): TGTGCTAGCAGCTTAGGGACTAGCACCAATGAGCAGTTCTTC.

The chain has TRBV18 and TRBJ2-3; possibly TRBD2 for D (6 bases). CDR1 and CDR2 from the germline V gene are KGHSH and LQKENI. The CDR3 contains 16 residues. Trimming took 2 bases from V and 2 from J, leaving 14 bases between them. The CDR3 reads CASSPVPGLNTDTQYF. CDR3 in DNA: TGTGCCAGCTCACCAGTTCCGGGACTCAACACAGATACGCAGTATTTT.

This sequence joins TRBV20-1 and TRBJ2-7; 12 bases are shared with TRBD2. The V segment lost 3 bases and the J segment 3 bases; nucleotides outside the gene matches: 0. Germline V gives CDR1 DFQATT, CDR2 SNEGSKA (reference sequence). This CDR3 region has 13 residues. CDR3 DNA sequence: TGCAGTGCTAGGACTAGCGGGGGCTACGAGCAGTACTTC. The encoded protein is CSARTSGGYEQYF.

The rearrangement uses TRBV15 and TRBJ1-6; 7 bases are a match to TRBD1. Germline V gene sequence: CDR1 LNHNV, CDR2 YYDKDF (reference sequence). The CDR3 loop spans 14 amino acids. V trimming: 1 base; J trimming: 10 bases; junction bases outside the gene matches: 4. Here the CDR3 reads CATSRVQGGSPLHF. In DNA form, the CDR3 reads TGTGCCACCAGCAGAGTTCAGGGGGGATCACCCCTCCACTTT.

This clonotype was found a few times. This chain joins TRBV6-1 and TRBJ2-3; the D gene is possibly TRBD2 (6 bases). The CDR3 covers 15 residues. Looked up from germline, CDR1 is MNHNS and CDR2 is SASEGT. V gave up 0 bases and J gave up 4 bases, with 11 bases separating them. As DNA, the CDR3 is TGTGCCAGCAGTGAAGCCCCAGCGGGCCCAGATACGCAGTATTTT. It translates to CASSEAPAGPDTQYF.

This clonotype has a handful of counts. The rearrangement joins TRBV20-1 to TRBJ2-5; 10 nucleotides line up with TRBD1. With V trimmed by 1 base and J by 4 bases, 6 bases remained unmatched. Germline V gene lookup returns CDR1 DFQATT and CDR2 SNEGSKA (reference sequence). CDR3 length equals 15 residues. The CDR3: CSARATGQGSETQYF. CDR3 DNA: TGCAGTGCTAGAGCGACGGGACAGGGGTCAGAGACCCAGTACTTC.

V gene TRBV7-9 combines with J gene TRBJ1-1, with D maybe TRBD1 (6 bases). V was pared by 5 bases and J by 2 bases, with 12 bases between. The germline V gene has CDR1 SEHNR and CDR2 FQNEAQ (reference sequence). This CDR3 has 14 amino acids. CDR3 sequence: CASSQWTVNTEAFF. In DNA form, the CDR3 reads TGTGCCAGCAGCCAATGGACAGTAAACACTGAAGCTTTCTTT.

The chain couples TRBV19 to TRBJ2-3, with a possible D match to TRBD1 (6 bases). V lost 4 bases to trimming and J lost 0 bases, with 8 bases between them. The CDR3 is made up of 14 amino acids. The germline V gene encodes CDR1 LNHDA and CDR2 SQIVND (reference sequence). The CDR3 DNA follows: TGTGCCAGTAGTACGACAGGTAGCACAGATACGCAGTATTTT. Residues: CASSTTGSTDTQYF. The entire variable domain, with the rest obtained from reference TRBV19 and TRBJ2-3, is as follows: DGGITQSPKYLFRKEGQNVTLSCEQNLNHDAMYWYRQDPGQGLRLIYYSQIVNDFQKGDIAEGYSVSREKKESFPLTVTSAQKNPTAFYLCASSTTGSTDTQYFGPGTRLTVL.

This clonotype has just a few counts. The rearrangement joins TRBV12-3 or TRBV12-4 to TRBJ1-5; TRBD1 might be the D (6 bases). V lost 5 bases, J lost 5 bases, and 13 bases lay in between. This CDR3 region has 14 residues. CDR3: CASSPGQTYQPQHF. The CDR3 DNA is TGTGCCAGCAGTCCAGGACAGACTTATCAGCCCCAGCATTTT.

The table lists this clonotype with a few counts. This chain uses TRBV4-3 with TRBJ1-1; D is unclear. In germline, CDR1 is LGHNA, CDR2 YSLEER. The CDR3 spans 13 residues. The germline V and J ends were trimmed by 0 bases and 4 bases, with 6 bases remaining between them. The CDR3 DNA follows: TGCGCCAGCAGCCAAGAGGGTCGCACTGAAGCTTTCTTT. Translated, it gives CASSQEGRTEAFF.

CDR3 region: CSARAGQGTYEQYF. In nucleotides, the CDR3 is TGCAGTGCTAGAGCGGGACAGGGGACCTACGAGCAGTACTTC. The chain is built from TRBV20-1 and TRBJ2-7; 10 bases are shared with TRBD1. The CDR3 spans 14 residues. CDR1 and CDR2 from the germline V gene are DFQATT and SNEGSKA (reference sequence). Unmatched junction bases numbered 2, after V lost 1 base and J lost 2 bases.

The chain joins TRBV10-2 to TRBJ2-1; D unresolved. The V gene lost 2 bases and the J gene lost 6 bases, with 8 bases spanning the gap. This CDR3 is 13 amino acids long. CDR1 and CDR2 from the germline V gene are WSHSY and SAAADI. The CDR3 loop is CASSEALVNEQFF. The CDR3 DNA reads TGCGCCAGCAGTGAGGCCCTAGTCAATGAGCAGTTCTTC.

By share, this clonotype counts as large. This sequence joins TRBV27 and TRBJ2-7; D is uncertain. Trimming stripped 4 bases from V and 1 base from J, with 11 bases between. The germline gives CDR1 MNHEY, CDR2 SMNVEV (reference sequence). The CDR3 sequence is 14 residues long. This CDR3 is CASSSTDGSYEQYF. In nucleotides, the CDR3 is TGTGCCAGCAGTTCGACGGACGGATCCTACGAGCAGTACTTC.

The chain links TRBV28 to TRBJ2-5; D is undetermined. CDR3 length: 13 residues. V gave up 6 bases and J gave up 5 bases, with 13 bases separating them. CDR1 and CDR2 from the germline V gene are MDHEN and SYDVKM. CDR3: CASSLEQTETQYF. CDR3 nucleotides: TGTGCCAGCAGCCTTGAACAGACGGAGACCCAGTACTTC.

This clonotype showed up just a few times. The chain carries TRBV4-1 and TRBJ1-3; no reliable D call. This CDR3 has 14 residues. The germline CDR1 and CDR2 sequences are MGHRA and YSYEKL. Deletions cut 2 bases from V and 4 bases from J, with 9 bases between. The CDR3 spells CASSQQVFGNTIYF. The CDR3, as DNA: TGCGCCAGCAGCCAACAGGTTTTCGGAAACACCATATATTTT.

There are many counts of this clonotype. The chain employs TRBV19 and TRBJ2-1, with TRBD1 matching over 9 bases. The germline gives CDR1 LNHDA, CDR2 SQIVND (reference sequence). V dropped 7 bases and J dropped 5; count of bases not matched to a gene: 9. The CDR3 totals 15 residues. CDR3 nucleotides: TGTGCCAGTACCAATTTCGGGACAGGGAACAATGAGCAGTTCTTC. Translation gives CASTNFGTGNNEQFF.

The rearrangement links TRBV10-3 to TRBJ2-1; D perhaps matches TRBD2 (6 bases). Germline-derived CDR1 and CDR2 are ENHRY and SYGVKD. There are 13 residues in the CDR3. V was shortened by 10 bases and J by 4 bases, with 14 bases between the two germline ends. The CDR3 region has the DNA TGTGCCACCGGGGCGGGACCTTACAATGAGCAGTTCTTC. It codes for CATGAGPYNEQFF.

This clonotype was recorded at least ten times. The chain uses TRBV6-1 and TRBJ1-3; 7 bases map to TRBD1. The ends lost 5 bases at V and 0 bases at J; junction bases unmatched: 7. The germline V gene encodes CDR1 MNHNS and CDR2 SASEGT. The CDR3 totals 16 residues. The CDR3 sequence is CASSWDSGFSGNTIYF. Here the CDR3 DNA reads TGTGCCAGCAGTTGGGACAGTGGTTTCTCTGGAAACACCATATATTTT.

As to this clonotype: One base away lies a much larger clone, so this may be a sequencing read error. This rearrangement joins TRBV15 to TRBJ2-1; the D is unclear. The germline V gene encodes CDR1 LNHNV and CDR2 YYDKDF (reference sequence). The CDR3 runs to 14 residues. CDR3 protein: CATSRNTGYNEQLF. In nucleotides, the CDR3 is TGTGCCACCAGCAGAAATACCGGGTACAATGAGCAGTTATTC.

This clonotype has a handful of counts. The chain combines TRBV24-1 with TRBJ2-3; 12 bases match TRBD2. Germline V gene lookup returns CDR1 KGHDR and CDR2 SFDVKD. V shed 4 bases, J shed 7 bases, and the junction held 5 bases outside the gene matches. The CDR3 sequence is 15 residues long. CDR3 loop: CATSDSGTSGYTQYF. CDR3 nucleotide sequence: TGTGCCACCAGTGACTCCGGGACTAGCGGGTATACGCAGTATTTT.

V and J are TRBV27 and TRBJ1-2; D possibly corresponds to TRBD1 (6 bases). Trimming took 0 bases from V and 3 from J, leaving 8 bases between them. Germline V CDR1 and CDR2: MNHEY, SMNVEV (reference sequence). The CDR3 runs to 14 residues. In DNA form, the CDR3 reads TGTGCCAGCAGTTTATCCAGGGGAGACTATGGCTACACCTTC. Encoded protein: CASSLSRGDYGYTF.

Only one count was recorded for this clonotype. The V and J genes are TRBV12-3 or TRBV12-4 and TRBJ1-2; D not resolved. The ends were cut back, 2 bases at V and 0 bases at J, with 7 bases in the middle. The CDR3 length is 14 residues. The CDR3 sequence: CASSLTVPNYGYTF. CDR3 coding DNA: TGTGCCAGCAGTTTAACCGTCCCTAACTATGGCTACACCTTC.

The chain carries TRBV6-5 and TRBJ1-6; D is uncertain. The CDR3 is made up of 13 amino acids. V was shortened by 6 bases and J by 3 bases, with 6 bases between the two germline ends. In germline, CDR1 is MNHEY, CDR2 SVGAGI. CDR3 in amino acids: CASRPSYNSPLHF. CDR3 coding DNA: TGTGCCAGCAGACCCAGCTATAATTCACCCCTCCACTTT.